These T cell receptor beta chains were read from a single sample in a study of blood T cell repertoires in COVID-19. Using immunoSEQ multiplex PCR, the repertoire was profiled, and TCRdb retains in-frame clones only, with some absent. The sample carries 200,000 or so clones, about 80% recorded once. Sequencing used PBMCs or T cells enriched from blood (not recorded which). These receptors were collected from a man aged 60-69 years who had recovered from COVID-19. Both conserved end residues are part of each CDR3. Each record gives: clone size, V gene, D gene, J gene, CDR3 protein, CDR3 DNA. The D gene is left open where the match is weak. Some rows mark clone size as missing; the rest say once, few, many or name a class of expanded clone.

NA	TRBV11-3	NA	TRBJ2-1	CASSFGYSYNEQFF	TGTGCCAGCAGCTTCGGTTACTCCTACAATGAGCAGTTCTTC
NA	TRBV2	NA	TRBJ2-2	CASSEGPGYTGELFF	TGTGCCAGCAGTGAAGGTCCGGGGTACACCGGGGAGCTGTTTTTT
NA	TRBV5-1	TRBD1	TRBJ1-4	CASSGTADEKLFF	TGCGCCAGCAGCGGGACAGCCGACGAAAAACTGTTTTTT
NA	TRBV7-3	TRBD1	TRBJ1-1	CASSLTGDSKAFF	TGTGCCAGCAGCTTAACGGGGGACAGTAAAGCTTTCTTT
NA	TRBV29-1	NA	TRBJ2-1	CSVEEGGNEQFF	TGCAGCGTTGAAGAAGGCGGGAATGAGCAGTTCTTC
NA	TRBV2	TRBD2	TRBJ2-5	CASSVLAGGPRETQYF	TGTGCCAGCAGTGTATTAGCGGGGGGCCCACGGGAGACCCAGTACTTC
NA	TRBV11-2	NA	TRBJ2-7	CASSLGLGGGEQYF	TGTGCCAGCAGCTTAGGGCTCGGGGGTGGCGAGCAGTACTTC
NA	TRBV5-5	TRBD1	TRBJ1-1	CASSPRTGVLGDTEAFF	TGTGCCAGCAGCCCCAGGACAGGGGTATTAGGGGACACTGAAGCTTTCTTT
NA	TRBV18	NA	TRBJ1-3	CASSNPGLGNTIYF	TGTGCCAGCTCAAATCCGGGACTTGGAAACACCATATATTTT
NA	TRBV2	NA	TRBJ2-7	CASKIVSAYEQYF	TGTGCCAGCAAAATCGTCTCAGCCTACGAGCAGTACTTC
NA	TRBV19	NA	TRBJ1-4	CASRGGRREKLFF	TGTGCCAGTAGAGGAGGCAGAAGAGAAAAACTGTTTTTT
NA	TRBV2	TRBD1	TRBJ2-5	CATRSDRGLQETQYF	TGTGCCACCCGCTCGGACAGGGGGCTCCAAGAGACCCAGTACTTC
NA	TRBV10-3	TRBD1	TRBJ1-2	CAISATGVGGYTF	TGTGCCATCAGCGCAACAGGGGTAGGGGGCTACACCTTC
NA	TRBV6-2/TRBV6-3	TRBD1	TRBJ1-5	CASSPQTGDGNQPQHF	TGTGCCAGCAGCCCTCAAACAGGGGATGGGAATCAGCCCCAGCATTTT
NA	TRBV4-3	TRBD1	TRBJ1-2	CASSQRTGSPYGYTF	TGCGCCAGCAGCCAAAGGACAGGGAGTCCCTATGGCTACACCTTC
NA	TRBV11-3	NA	TRBJ2-3	CASRFPGDTQYF	TGTGCCAGCAGGTTCCCAGGGGATACGCAGTATTTT
NA	TRBV5-1	TRBD1	TRBJ1-2	CASSLAPGQGARGYTF	TGCGCCAGCAGCTTGGCCCCTGGACAGGGGGCGCGTGGCTACACCTTC
NA	TRBV9	TRBD1	TRBJ2-7	CASSPGTGATYEQYF	TGTGCCAGCAGCCCCGGGACAGGGGCCACCTACGAGCAGTACTTC
NA	TRBV29-1	NA	TRBJ2-3	CSVRWDTQYF	TGCAGCGTTCGGTGGGATACGCAGTATTTT
NA	TRBV7-2	NA	TRBJ1-2	CASSLDRVTGYTF	TGTGCCAGCAGCTTAGACCGGGTGACGGGCTACACCTTC
NA	TRBV7-2	TRBD2	TRBJ2-3	CASSHSGGAGADTQYF	TGTGCCAGCAGCCACAGCGGGGGGGCCGGGGCAGATACGCAGTATTTT
NA	TRBV7-9	TRBD1	TRBJ1-4	CASSSGQGAINEKLFF	TGTGCCAGCAGCTCAGGACAGGGGGCTATTAATGAAAAACTGTTTTTT
NA	TRBV6-5	TRBD1	TRBJ1-3	CASSYSSGGSGNTIYF	TGTGCCAGCAGTTACTCCTCAGGGGGCTCTGGAAACACCATATATTTT
NA	TRBV25-1	NA	TRBJ1-5	CASSESGVNRPQHF	TGTGCCAGCAGTGAGTCAGGGGTTAATCGGCCCCAGCATTTT
NA	TRBV3-1/TRBV3-2	TRBD1	TRBJ2-5	CASSPGTEETQYF	TGTGCCAGCAGTCCCGGGACAGAAGAGACCCAGTACTTC
NA	TRBV5-8	NA	TRBJ1-5	CASERMGNQPQHF	TGTGCCAGCGAGCGAATGGGCAATCAGCCCCAGCATTTT
NA	TRBV4-2	TRBD1	TRBJ1-1	CASSQDNRGGTEAFF	TGTGCCAGCAGCCAAGATAACAGGGGTGGCACTGAAGCTTTCTTT
NA	TRBV11-3	NA	TRBJ2-1	CASSLVGEGEQFF	TGTGCCAGCAGCTTAGTCGGGGAAGGGGAGCAGTTCTTC
NA	TRBV11-3	TRBD2	TRBJ2-5	CASSPRGAGVWETQYF	TGTGCCAGCAGCCCCAGGGGAGCGGGGGTTTGGGAGACCCAGTACTTC
few	TRBV7-2	NA	TRBJ2-5	CASSTDSRSAQTQYF	TGTGCCAGCAGCACCGACAGCCGAAGCGCACAGACCCAGTACTTC
NA	TRBV19	NA	TRBJ1-1	CASSIIGRTEAFF	TGTGCCAGTAGTATAATAGGGAGGACTGAAGCTTTCTTT
few	TRBV13	NA	TRBJ2-1	CASSLPPGIVYNEQFF	TGTGCCAGCAGCTTACCCCCGGGAATCGTCTACAATGAGCAGTTCTTC
NA	TRBV6-2/TRBV6-3	NA	TRBJ2-1	CASSPGLAYNEQFF	TGTGCCAGCAGTCCCGGACTGGCCTACAATGAGCAGTTCTTC
NA	TRBV6-5	TRBD1	TRBJ1-4	CASSPDRGSDEKLFF	TGTGCCAGCAGTCCGGACAGGGGGAGTGATGAAAAACTGTTTTTT
NA	TRBV29-1	TRBD1	TRBJ1-1	CSVAGDRGLTEAFF	TGCAGCGTTGCCGGGGACAGGGGGCTAACTGAAGCTTTCTTT
NA	TRBV12-5	NA	TRBJ1-6	CASGLVHEGSSPLHF	TGTGCTAGTGGTTTGGTACATGAAGGGAGTTCACCCCTCCACTTT
NA	TRBV27	NA	TRBJ1-1	CASSFNGGLRTEAFF	TGTGCCAGCAGTTTTAACGGGGGGCTTAGGACTGAAGCTTTCTTT
once	TRBV7-9	NA	TRBJ2-3	CASSPGDRRGHTQYF	TGTGCCAGCAGCCCTGGGGACCGCAGGGGACATACGCAGTATTTT
NA	TRBV5-6	NA	TRBJ1-1	CASSLGRIMNTEAFF	TGTGCCAGCAGCTTGGGGCGGATAATGAACACTGAAGCTTTCTTT
NA	TRBV6-5	TRBD1	TRBJ2-2	CASIGTASGTGELFF	TGTGCCAGCATAGGGACAGCGTCTGGCACCGGGGAGCTGTTTTTT
once	TRBV7-2	NA	TRBJ1-2	CASSLYSGSYGYTF	TGTGCCAGCAGCTTATACAGTGGTTCCTATGGCTACACCTTC
few	TRBV7-2	NA	TRBJ2-5	CASSLGGGEAETQYF	TGTGCCAGCAGCTTAGGCGGCGGGGAGGCAGAGACCCAGTACTTC
NA	TRBV6-1	NA	TRBJ1-5	CASSDQFGQPQHF	TGTGCCAGCAGTGACCAGTTTGGTCAGCCCCAGCATTTT
NA	TRBV11-2	NA	TRBJ2-5	CASSLLAELETQYF	TGTGCCAGCAGCTTACTAGCAGAATTGGAGACCCAGTACTTC
NA	TRBV28	NA	TRBJ2-7	CASNSGTYEQYF	TGTGCCAGCAATTCCGGGACATACGAGCAGTACTTC
few	TRBV24-1	TRBD2	TRBJ2-3	CATSVSGGTDTQYF	TGTGCCACCAGTGTTAGCGGGGGTACAGATACGCAGTATTTT
NA	TRBV23-1	TRBD1	TRBJ1-1	CASSQSRDRAANTEAFF	TGCGCCAGCAGTCAATCACGGGACAGGGCGGCGAACACTGAAGCTTTCTTT
NA	TRBV2	TRBD2	TRBJ2-7	CASSEYAGGPREQYF	TGTGCCAGCAGTGAATATGCGGGGGGGCCGAGGGAGCAGTACTTC
NA	TRBV5-6	TRBD1	TRBJ1-4	CASSLRDSNEKLFF	TGTGCCAGCAGCTTGAGGGACAGTAATGAAAAACTGTTTTTT
NA	TRBV10-3	NA	TRBJ2-3	CAISESLGRDTQYF	TGTGCCATCAGTGAGTCACTAGGTCGGGATACGCAGTATTTT
NA	TRBV6-5	NA	TRBJ1-1	CASSYNRGGRNTEAFF	TGTGCCAGCAGTTACAACCGCGGGGGCCGGAACACTGAAGCTTTCTTT
NA	TRBV7-3	TRBD2	TRBJ2-2	CASSLAGGYTGELFF	TGTGCCAGCAGCTTAGCGGGGGGTTACACCGGGGAGCTGTTTTTT
NA	TRBV19	NA	TRBJ2-1	CASRSGMYNEQFF	TGTGCCAGTAGATCAGGGATGTACAATGAGCAGTTCTTC
NA	TRBV3-1/TRBV3-2	NA	TRBJ1-1	CASSQRTGWGTEAFF	TGTGCCAGCAGCCAACGTACAGGGTGGGGCACTGAAGCTTTCTTT
NA	TRBV29-1	NA	TRBJ2-3	CSYQGTGGTDTQYF	TGCAGCTATCAGGGTACGGGGGGCACAGATACGCAGTATTTT